These 16 T cell receptor beta chains share one sample of origin, sequenced in a study of T-cell reconstitution after alpha-beta-depleted transplantation in children. Construction of the TCRbeta library involved unique molecular identifiers. TCRdb ran MiXCR on the PCR reads and lists one entry per CDR3 protein. Of roughly 100,000 distinct CDR3 sequences listed, under 9% are singletons. The sequencing here drew on PBMCs, taken before TCRalphabeta/CD19-depleted stem cell transplant. All receptors derive from a boy between 2 and 15 years old with acute lymphoblastic leukemia, due to receive a stem cell transplant.

This clonotype was picked up many times. This chain links TRBV18 with TRBJ1-1; D is possibly TRBD1 (5 bases). The V gene's germline CDR1 is KGHSH and CDR2 LQKENI. The V gene lost 0 bases and the J gene lost 3 bases, with 5 bases spanning the gap. This CDR3 has 13 amino acids. The CDR3 DNA sequence: TGTGCCAGCTCACCACCAGGGGACACTGAAGCTTTCTTT. Translating gives CASSPPGDTEAFF.

Many counts were recorded for this clonotype. The chain couples TRBV4-1 to TRBJ2-2; 9 bases are shared with TRBD1. Germline-derived CDR1 and CDR2 are MGHRA and YSYEKL. V shed 6 bases, J shed 4 bases, and the junction held 3 bases outside the gene matches. The CDR3 totals 14 residues. The CDR3: CASRRTGATGELFF. In DNA, the CDR3 is TGCGCCAGCAGGCGGACAGGGGCCACCGGGGAGCTGTTTTTT.

A few counts support this clonotype. The V gene is TRBV18, the J gene TRBJ2-3; 11 bases match TRBD2. The CDR3 is 18 residues long. Germline values: CDR1 KGHSH, CDR2 LQKENI. V gave up 3 bases and J gave up 4 bases; unmatched junction bases: 12. This CDR3 is CASSPMIPSGGNSDTQYF. The DNA of the CDR3 is TGTGCCAGCTCACCGATGATTCCTAGCGGGGGGAACTCAGATACGCAGTATTTT.

The chain uses TRBV3-1 and TRBJ1-4; perhaps TRBD1 as D (6 bases). CDR3 length: 16 residues. V was pared by 4 bases and J by 0 bases, with 12 bases between. Germline V gene lookup returns CDR1 LGHDT and CDR2 YNNKEL (reference sequence). CDR3 sequence: CASSRNPGATNEKLFF. In nucleotides, the CDR3 is TGTGCCAGCAGCCGAAACCCAGGGGCAACTAATGAAAAACTGTTTTTT. Variable domain in full (rest from reference TRBV3-1 and TRBJ1-4): DTAVSQTPKYLVTQMGNDKSIKCEQNLGHDTMYWYKQDSKKFLKIMFSYNNKELIINETVPNRFSPKSPDKAHLNLHINSLELGDSAVYFCASSRNPGATNEKLFFGSGTQLSVL.

This clonotype was observed a few times. This rearrangement joins TRBV10-1 to TRBJ1-1, with TRBD1 as a possible D gene (5 bases). V was cut by 2 bases and J by 3 bases, with 10 bases left in between. Germline CDR1 is WNHNN and CDR2 is SYGVQD (reference sequence). This CDR3 has 14 amino acids. Here the CDR3 reads CASSEGRVDTEAFF. CDR3 nucleotides: TGCGCCAGCAGTGAGGGCAGGGTGGACACTGAAGCTTTCTTT.

A remark on this clonotype: A much larger clone sits a single nucleotide away, making a read error possible. The chain is built from TRBV24-1 and TRBJ2-3; perhaps TRBD2 as D (5 bases). Germline loops: CDR1 KGHDR, CDR2 SFDVKD. The CDR3 covers 13 residues. The CDR3 here is CATSVASPDTRYF. The CDR3 nucleotides are TGTGCCACCAGTGTGGCTAGCCCAGATACGCGGTATTTT.

This chain links TRBV5-4 with TRBJ2-6; TRBD1 matches 7 bases. This CDR3 is built from 19 residues. V trimming: 2 bases; J trimming: 1 base; junction bases outside the gene matches: 12. Germline assignment: CDR1 SGHNT and CDR2 YYREEE (reference sequence). For the CDR3, the DNA is TGTGCCAGCAGCTTACCCGGGACAGCACCTTCTTCTGGGGCCAACGTCCTGACTTTC. Protein: CASSLPGTAPSSGANVLTF.

This clonotype was seen a few times. The rearrangement links TRBV28 to TRBJ1-5; D is uncertain. In germline, CDR1 is MDHEN, CDR2 SYDVKM. V lost 8 bases and J lost 0, with 5 bases in between. This CDR3 spans 12 amino acids. In DNA form, the CDR3 reads TGTGCCAGCTTGAGTAGCAATCAGCCCCAGCATTTT. Amino acid sequence: CASLSSNQPQHF.

This clonotype was seen many times. The chain carries TRBV20-1 and TRBJ2-7; D not resolved. The CDR3 has 14 amino acids. The ends were cut back, 3 bases at V and 0 bases at J, with 12 bases in the middle. Germline V gene data show CDR1 as DFQATT and CDR2 as SNEGSKA (reference sequence). CDR3 sequence reads: CSASTFDSSYEQYF. As DNA, the CDR3 is TGCAGTGCTAGTACTTTCGACTCCTCCTACGAGCAGTACTTC.

In its sample, this clonotype was seen many times. This chain joins TRBV5-1 and TRBJ2-5, with 8 nucleotides matching TRBD2. The CDR3 is 14 amino acids. Per germline, CDR1 SGHRS and CDR2 YFSETQ. V dropped 5 bases and J dropped 3; count of bases not matched to a gene: 6. Here the CDR3 reads CASSSGTREETQYF. The DNA of the CDR3 is TGCGCCAGCAGTTCCGGGACTAGGGAAGAGACCCAGTACTTC.

In this sample, this clonotype turned up once. Without the conserved terminal phenylalanine or tryptophan, this CDR3 likely stems from a read error. The chain carries TRBV29-1 and TRBJ2-1, with 10 bases matching TRBD2. Losses at the gene ends were 6 bases for V and 3 bases for J; bases not matched to a gene: 2. The CDR3 consists of 13 residues. Looked up from germline, CDR1 is SQVTM and CDR2 is ANQGSEA. CDR3 sequence reads: CSVLAGGYNEQFS. CDR3 nucleotides: TGCAGCGTCTTAGCGGGGGGCTACAATGAGCAGTTCTCC.

In regard to this clonotype: This may be a read error: a much more frequent sequence differs by one nucleotide. This likely comes from a read error, as the CDR3 has no conserved phenylalanine or tryptophan at its end. The V gene is TRBV4-3, the J gene TRBJ2-7, with D unresolved. The CDR3 is 16 residues long. Trimming left V 0 bases short and J 0 bases short, with 12 bases between. Germline V gives CDR1 LGHNA, CDR2 YSLEER. CDR3 amino acids: CASSQDYGDFSYEQYY. CDR3 in DNA: TGCGCCAGCAGCCAAGACTACGGTGACTTCTCCTACGAGCAGTACTAC.

There are many counts of this clonotype. This rearrangement joins TRBV7-2 to TRBJ2-3; 9 bases align to TRBD2. Germline CDR1 and CDR2: SGHTA and FQGNSA. J gave up 1 base and V 3 bases, and 5 bases lay outside the gene matches. The CDR3 covers 16 residues. As DNA, the CDR3 is TGTGCCAGCAGCTTGGCGGGGGGGCTAGGCACAGATACGCAGTATTTT. Translating gives CASSLAGGLGTDTQYF.

This clonotype showed up many times. J is TRBJ2-5 and V is TRBV7-2; D is undetermined. CDR1 is SGHTA and CDR2 is FQGNSA in the germline V gene. The CDR3 length is 15 residues. Trimming cost V 0 bases and J 0 bases, with 8 bases left between them. CDR3 in DNA: TGTGCCAGCAGCTTAGCGCTGAGCTACCAAGAGACCCAGTACTTC. It is translated as CASSLALSYQETQYF.

This clonotype was seen ten or more times. J is TRBJ2-3 and V is TRBV18; D is perhaps TRBD1 (6 bases). Trimming pared 2 bases from V and 6 bases from J, leaving 12 bases between. The CDR3 covers 14 residues. The V gene's germline CDR1 is KGHSH and CDR2 LQKENI. CDR3 amino acids: CASSPTRGIDTQYF. CDR3 sequence (DNA): TGTGCCAGCTCACCAACCAGGGGTATTGATACGCAGTATTTT.

This clonotype has a count of ten or more. This rearrangement joins TRBV20-1 to TRBJ2-7, with D uncertain. The CDR3 length is 12 residues. Trimming removed 3 bases from V and 0 bases from J, with 6 bases in between. The germline CDR1 and CDR2 sequences are DFQATT and SNEGSKA (reference sequence). CDR3 loop: CSASATSYEQYF. For the CDR3, the DNA is TGCAGTGCTAGCGCCACCTCCTACGAGCAGTACTTC.